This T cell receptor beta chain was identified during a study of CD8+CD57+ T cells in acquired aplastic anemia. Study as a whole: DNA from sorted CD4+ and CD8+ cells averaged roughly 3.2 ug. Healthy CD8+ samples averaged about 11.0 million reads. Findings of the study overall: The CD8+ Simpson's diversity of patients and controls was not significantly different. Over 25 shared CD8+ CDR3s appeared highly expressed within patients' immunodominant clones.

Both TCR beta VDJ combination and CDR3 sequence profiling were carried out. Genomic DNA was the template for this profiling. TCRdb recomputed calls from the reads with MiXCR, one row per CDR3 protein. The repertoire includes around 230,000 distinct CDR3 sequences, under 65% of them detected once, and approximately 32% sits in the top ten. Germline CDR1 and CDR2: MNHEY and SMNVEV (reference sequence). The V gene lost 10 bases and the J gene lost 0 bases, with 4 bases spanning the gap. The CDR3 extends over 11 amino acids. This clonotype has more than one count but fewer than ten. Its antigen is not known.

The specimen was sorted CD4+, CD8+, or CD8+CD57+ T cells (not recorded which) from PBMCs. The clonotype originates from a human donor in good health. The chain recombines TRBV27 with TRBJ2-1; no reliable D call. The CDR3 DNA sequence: TGTGCCACCACCTCCTACAATGAGCAGTTCTTC. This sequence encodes CATTSYNEQFF.